The entry below gives a single T cell receptor (beta chain) sequence along with its context. Its specificity is unknown. The entry originates in a study of shared clonotypes between healthy human individuals. Whole-study results and caveats: Memory subsets generally showed lower estimated richness than naive subsets.

Assay execution took place at the deep level. Generated by immunoSEQ multiplex PCR, the TCRdb table keeps only in-frame clones and is missing some. The sample has millions of clones, 85% to 95% seen once. V lost 5 bases and J 4 bases, leaving 7 bases between the germline ends. Germline lookup yields CDR1 SGHRS and CDR2 YFSETQ. The CDR3 is made up of 11 amino acids. This clonotype was obtained from a man aged 18 to 30 in good health. Some clones in this sample may be carry-over from other donors' samples. V is TRBV5-1 and J is TRBJ2-7; no clear D. The specimen was naive CD4+ T cells from PBMCs. Subset meaning: CD45RA+ positively selected. The CDR3 region has the DNA TGCGCCAGCAGTGGCCAATACGAGCAGTACTTC. Amino acid sequence: CASSGQYEQYF.